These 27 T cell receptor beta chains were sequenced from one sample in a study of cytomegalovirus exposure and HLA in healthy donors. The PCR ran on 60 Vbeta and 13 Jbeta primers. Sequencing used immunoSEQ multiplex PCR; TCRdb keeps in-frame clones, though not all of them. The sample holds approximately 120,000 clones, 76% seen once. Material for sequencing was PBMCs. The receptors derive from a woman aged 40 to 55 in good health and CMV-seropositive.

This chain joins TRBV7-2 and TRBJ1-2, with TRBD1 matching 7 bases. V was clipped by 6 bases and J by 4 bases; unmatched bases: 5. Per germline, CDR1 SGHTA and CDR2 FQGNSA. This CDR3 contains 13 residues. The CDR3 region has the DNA TGTGCCAGCAGTCGGACAGGCTCCTATGGCTACACCTTC. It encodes CASSRTGSYGYTF.

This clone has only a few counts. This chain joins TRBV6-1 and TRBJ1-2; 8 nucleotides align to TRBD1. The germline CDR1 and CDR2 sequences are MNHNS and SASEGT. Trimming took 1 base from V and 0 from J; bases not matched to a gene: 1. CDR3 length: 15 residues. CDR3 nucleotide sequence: TGTGCCAGCAGTGAAGGGACAGGGACTAACTATGGCTACACCTTC. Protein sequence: CASSEGTGTNYGYTF.

The chain's CDR3 is CASRSRGGSYEQYF. The CDR3 DNA reads as TGTGCAAGTCGCTCCCGGGGGGGCTCCTACGAGCAGTACTTC. The chain carries TRBV12-2 and TRBJ2-7; TRBD2, the table's D call, lacks a check against the DNA. TRBV12-2 is labeled a pseudogene. The CDR3 sequence is 14 residues long.

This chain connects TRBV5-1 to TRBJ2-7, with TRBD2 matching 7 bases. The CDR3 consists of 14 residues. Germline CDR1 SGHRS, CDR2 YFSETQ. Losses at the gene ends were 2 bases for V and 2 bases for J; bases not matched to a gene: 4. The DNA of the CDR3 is TGCGCCAGCAGCTTCATCGGGGGGACCTACGAGCAGTACTTC. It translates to CASSFIGGTYEQYF.

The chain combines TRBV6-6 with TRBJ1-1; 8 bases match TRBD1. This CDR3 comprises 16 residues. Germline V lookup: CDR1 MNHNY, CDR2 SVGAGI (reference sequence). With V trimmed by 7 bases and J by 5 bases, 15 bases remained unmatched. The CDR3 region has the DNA TGTGCCAGCAACCTTTTAGCCGGGACAGGAGTAACTGAAGCTTTCTTT. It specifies CASNLLAGTGVTEAFF.

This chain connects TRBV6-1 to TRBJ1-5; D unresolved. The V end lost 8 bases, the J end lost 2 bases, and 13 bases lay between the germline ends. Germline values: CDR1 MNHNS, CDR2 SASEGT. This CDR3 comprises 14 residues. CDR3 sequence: CASEDWEGNQPQHF. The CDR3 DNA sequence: TGTGCCAGCGAGGACTGGGAGGGCAATCAGCCCCAGCATTTT.

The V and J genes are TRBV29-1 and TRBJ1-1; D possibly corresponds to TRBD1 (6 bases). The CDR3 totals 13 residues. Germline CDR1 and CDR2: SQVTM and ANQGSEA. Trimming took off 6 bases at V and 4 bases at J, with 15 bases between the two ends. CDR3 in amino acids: CSVPGQSSTEAFF. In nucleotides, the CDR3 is TGCAGCGTCCCCGGACAGTCTAGCACTGAAGCTTTCTTT.

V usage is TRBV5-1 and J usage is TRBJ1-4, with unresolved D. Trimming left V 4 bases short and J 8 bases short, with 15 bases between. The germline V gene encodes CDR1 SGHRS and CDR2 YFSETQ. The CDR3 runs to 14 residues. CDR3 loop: CASSPGSEGEKLFF. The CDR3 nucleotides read TGCGCCAGCAGCCCGGGCTCGGAGGGAGAAAAACTGTTTTTT. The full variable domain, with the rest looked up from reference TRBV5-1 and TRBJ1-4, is KAGVTQTPRYLIKTRGQQVTLSCSPISGHRSVSWYQQTPGQGLQFLFEYFSETQRNKGNFPGRFSGRQFSNSRSEMNVSTLELGDSALYLCASSPGSEGEKLFFGSGTQLSVL.

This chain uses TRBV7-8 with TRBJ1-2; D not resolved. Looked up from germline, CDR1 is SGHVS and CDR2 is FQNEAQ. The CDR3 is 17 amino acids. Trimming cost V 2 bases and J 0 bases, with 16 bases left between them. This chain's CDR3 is CASSLFNREVANYGYTF. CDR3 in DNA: TGTGCCAGCAGCTTATTTAACCGGGAAGTGGCTAACTATGGCTACACCTTC.

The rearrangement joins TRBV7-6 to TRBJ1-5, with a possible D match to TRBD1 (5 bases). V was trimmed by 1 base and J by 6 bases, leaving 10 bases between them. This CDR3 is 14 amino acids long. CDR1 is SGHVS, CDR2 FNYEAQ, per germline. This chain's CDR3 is CASSLEAGVQPQHF. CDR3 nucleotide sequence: TGTGCCAGCAGCTTAGAGGCGGGGGTTCAGCCCCAGCATTTT.

Here the CDR3 DNA reads TGTGCCAGCAGCCGAGACTGGCAGAACACTGAAGCTTTCTTT. Translated, it gives CASSRDWQNTEAFF. The V call is TRBV28, the J call TRBJ1-1; unclear D gene. CDR1 is MDHEN, CDR2 SYDVKM, per germline. CDR3 size: 14 residues. V lost 6 bases and J lost 1, with 12 bases in between.

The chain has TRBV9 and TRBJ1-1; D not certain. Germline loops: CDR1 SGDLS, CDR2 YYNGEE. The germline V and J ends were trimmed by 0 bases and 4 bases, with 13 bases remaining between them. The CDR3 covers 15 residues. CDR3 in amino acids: CASSVASNRVTEAFF. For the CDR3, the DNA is TGTGCCAGCAGCGTAGCTTCCAATCGGGTCACTGAAGCTTTCTTT.

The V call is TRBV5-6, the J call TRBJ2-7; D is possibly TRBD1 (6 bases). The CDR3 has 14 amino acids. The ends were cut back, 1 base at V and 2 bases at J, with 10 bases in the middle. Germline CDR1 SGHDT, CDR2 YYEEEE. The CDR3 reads CASSLLQGTYEQYF. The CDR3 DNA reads TGTGCCAGCAGCTTGCTTCAGGGGACCTACGAGCAGTACTTC.

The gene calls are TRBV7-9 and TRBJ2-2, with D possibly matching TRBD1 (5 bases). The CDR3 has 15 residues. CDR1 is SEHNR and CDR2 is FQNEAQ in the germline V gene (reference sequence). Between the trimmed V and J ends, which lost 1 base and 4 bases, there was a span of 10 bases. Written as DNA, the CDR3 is TGTGCCAGCAGCTTAGACCAGGGAATCACCGGGGAGCTGTTTTTT. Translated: CASSLDQGITGELFF.

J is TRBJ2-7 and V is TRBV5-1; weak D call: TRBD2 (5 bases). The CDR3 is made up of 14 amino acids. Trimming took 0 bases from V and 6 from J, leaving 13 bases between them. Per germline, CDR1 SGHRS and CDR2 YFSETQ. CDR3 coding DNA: TGCGCCAGCAGCTTGGACCTGCGGGCCGGCGAGCAGTACTTC. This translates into CASSLDLRAGEQYF.

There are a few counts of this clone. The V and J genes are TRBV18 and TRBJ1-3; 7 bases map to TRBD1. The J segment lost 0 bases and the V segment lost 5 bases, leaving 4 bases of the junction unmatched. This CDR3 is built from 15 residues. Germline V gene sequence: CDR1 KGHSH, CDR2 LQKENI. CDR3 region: CASSSRDSSGNTIYF. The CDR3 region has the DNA TGTGCCAGCTCATCCAGGGACAGCTCTGGAAACACCATATATTTT.

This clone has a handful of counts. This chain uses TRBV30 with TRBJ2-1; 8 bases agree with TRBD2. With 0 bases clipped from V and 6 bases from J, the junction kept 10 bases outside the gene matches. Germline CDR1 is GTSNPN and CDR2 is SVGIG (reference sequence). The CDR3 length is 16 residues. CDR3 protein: CAWSVGFGRGGNEQFF. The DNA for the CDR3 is TGTGCCTGGAGTGTGGGCTTTGGTCGGGGGGGCAATGAGCAGTTCTTC.

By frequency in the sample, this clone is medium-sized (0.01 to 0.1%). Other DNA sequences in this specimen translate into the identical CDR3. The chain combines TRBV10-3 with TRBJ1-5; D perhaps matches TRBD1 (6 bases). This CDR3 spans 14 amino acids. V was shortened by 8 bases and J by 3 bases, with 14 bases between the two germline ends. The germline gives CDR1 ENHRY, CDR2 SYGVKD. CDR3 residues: CAIRGTGNNQPQHF. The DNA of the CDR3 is TGTGCCATCCGAGGAACAGGGAACAATCAGCCCCAGCATTTT.

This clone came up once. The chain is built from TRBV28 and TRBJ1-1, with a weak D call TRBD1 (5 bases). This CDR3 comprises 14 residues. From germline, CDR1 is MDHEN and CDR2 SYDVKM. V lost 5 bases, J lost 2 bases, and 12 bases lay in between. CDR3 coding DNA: TGTGCCAGCAGTCAACCTAGGGGTAACACTGAAGCTTTCTTT. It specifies CASSQPRGNTEAFF. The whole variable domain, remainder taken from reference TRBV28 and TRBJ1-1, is DVKVTQSSRYLVKRTGEKVFLECVQDMDHENMFWYRQDPGLGLRLIYFSYDVKMKEKGDIPEGYSVSREKKERFSLILESASTNQTSMYLCASSQPRGNTEAFFGQGTRLTVV.

The CDR3 spells CASSATGNTEAFF. Here the CDR3 DNA reads TGTGCCAGCAGTGCTACCGGGAACACTGAAGCTTTCTTT. The J gene is TRBJ1-1, the V gene TRBV6-1, with D unresolved. The V gene lost 4 bases and the J gene lost 1 base, with 7 bases spanning the gap. The germline CDR1 and CDR2 sequences are MNHNS and SASEGT. The CDR3 sequence is 13 residues long.

The CDR3 reads CASSAPGGLRNTIYF. CDR3 sequence (DNA): TGTGCCAGCAGTGCCCCAGGGGGCTTGCGAAACACCATATATTTT. The V gene is TRBV25-1, the J gene TRBJ1-3; TRBD1 matches 8 bases. The CDR3 totals 15 residues. V shed 4 bases, J shed 5 bases, and the junction held 7 bases outside the gene matches. Germline V gene sequence: CDR1 MGHDK, CDR2 SYGVNS. Using reference TRBV25-1 and TRBJ1-3 for the parts outside the CDR3, the full variable domain is EADIYQTPRYLVIGTGKKITLECSQTMGHDKMYWYQQDPGMELHLIHYSYGVNSTEKGDLSSESTVSRIRTEHFPLTLESARPSHTSQYLCASSAPGGLRNTIYFGEGSWLTVV.

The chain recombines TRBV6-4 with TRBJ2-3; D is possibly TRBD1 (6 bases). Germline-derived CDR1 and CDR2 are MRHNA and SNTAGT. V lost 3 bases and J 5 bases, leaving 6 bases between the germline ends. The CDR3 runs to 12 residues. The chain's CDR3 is CASSEQGDTQYF. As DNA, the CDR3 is TGTGCCAGCAGTGAACAGGGAGATACGCAGTATTTT.

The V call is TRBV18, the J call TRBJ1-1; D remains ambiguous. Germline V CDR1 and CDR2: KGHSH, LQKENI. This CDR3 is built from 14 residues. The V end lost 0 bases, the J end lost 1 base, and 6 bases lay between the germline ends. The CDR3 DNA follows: TGTGCCAGCTCACCACCGAACGGGAACACTGAAGCTTTCTTT. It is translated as CASSPPNGNTEAFF.

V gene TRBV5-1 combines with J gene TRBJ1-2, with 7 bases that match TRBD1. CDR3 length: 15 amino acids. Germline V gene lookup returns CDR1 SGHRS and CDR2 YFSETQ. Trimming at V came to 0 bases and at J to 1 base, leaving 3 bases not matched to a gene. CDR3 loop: CASSLEGQHNYGYTF. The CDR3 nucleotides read TGCGCCAGCAGCTTGGAGGGACAGCATAACTATGGCTACACCTTC.

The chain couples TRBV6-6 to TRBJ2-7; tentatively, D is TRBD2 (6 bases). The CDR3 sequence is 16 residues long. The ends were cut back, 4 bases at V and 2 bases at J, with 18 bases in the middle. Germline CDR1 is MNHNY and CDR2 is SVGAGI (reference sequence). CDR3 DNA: TGTGCCAGCAGTTCCTCCTCCGGGACTGCAACCTACGAGCAGTACTTC. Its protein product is CASSSSSGTATYEQYF.

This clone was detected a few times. CDR3 nucleotide sequence: TGTGCCAGCAGAACCACAGCGGCCTTGGTGACCGGGGAGCTGTTTTTT. Translation: CASRTTAALVTGELFF. The chain uses TRBV7-9 and TRBJ2-2; a weak D match, TRBD2 (5 bases). Germline V gives CDR1 SEHNR, CDR2 FQNEAQ (reference sequence). V lost 6 bases and J lost 5, with 19 bases in between. This CDR3 contains 16 residues.

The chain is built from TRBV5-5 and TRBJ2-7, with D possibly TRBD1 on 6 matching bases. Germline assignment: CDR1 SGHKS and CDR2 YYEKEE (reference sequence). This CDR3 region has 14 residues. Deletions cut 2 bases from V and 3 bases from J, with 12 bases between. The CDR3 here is CASSFSSTGYEQYF. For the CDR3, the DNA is TGTGCCAGCAGCTTTTCCTCGACAGGCTACGAGCAGTACTTC.